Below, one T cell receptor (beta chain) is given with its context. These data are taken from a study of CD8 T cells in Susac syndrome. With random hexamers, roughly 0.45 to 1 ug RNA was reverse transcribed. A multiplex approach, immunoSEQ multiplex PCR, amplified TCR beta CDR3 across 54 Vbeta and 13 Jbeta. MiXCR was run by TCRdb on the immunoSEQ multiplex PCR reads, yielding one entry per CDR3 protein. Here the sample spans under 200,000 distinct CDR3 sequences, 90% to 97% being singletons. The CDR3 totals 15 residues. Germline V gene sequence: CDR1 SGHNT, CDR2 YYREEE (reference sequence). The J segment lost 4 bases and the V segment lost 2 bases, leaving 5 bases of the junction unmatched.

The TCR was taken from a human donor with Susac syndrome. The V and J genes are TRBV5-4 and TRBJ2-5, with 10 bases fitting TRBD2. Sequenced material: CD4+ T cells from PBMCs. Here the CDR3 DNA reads TGTGCCAGCAGCTTCAAGTTAGCGGGGGGAGAGACCCAGTACTTC. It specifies CASSFKLAGGETQYF.